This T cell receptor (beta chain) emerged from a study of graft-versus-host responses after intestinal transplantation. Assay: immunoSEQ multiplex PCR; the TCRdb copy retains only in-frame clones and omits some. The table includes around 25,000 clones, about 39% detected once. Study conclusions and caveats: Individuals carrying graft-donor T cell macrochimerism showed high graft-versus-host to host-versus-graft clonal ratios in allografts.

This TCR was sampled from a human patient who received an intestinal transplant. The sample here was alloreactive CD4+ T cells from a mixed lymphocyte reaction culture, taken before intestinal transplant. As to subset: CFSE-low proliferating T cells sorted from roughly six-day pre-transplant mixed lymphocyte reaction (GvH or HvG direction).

The CDR3 is CASSPRTGPPLNSPLHF. In DNA form, the CDR3 reads TGTGCCAGCAGCCCGAGGACAGGGCCTCCGTTGAATTCACCCCTCCACTTT. V gene TRBV5-8 combines with J gene TRBJ1-6, with 8 bases aligning to TRBD1. This CDR3 has 17 residues. V trimming: 4 bases; J trimming: 7 bases; junction bases outside the gene matches: 13. Germline assignment: CDR1 SGHTS and CDR2 YDEGEE.